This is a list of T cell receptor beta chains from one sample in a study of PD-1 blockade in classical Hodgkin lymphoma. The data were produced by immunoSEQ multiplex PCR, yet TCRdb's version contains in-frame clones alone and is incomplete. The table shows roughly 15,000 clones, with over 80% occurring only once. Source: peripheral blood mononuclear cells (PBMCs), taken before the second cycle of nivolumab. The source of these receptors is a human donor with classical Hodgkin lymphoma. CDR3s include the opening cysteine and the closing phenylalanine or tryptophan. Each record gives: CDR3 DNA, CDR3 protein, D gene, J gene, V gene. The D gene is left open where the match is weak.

DNA: TGTGCCAGCAGTTTCCGGGACAACCAAGAGACCCAGTACTTC; CDR3: CASSFRDNQETQYF; D: NA; J: TRBJ2-5; V: TRBV6-1
DNA: TGTGCCAGCAGCTTGTTAACTGCGGAGACTGAAGCTTTCTTT; CDR3: CASSLLTAETEAFF; D: NA; J: TRBJ1-1; V: TRBV7-9
DNA: TGTGCCTGGAGTGGCAACTACGAGCAGTACTTC; CDR3: CAWSGNYEQYF; D: NA; J: TRBJ2-7; V: TRBV30
DNA: TGCGCCAGCAGCCCTGCCCTTGGAGGGGGCGCTGGGGCCAACGTCCTGACTTTC; CDR3: CASSPALGGGAGANVLTF; D: NA; J: TRBJ2-6; V: TRBV4-1
DNA: TGTGCCAGCAGTTATGACCTCAATCAGCCCCAGCATTTT; CDR3: CASSYDLNQPQHF; D: NA; J: TRBJ1-5; V: TRBV6-5
DNA: TGTGCCAGCAGCGTAGATACTAGCGGACACACCGGGGAGCTGTTTTTT; CDR3: CASSVDTSGHTGELFF; D: TRBD2; J: TRBJ2-2; V: TRBV9
DNA: TGTGCCAGCAGCACAACCCGGGGGACTATGTTTCAGCCCCAGCATTTT; CDR3: CASSTTRGTMFQPQHF; D: NA; J: TRBJ1-5; V: TRBV21-1
DNA: TGCGCCAGCACTAAATCTAGCGGGAGTGGCACAGATACGCAGTATTTT; CDR3: CASTKSSGSGTDTQYF; D: TRBD2; J: TRBJ2-3; V: TRBV5-1
DNA: TGTGCCAGCAGCCAAGATCTAATACTAGCGGGGACCATTAAAGAGACCCAGTACTTC; CDR3: CASSQDLILAGTIKETQYF; D: TRBD2; J: TRBJ2-5; V: TRBV14
DNA: TGTGCCAGCACCAAAAGGGAGCGTTACAATGAGCAGTTCTTC; CDR3: CASTKRERYNEQFF; D: NA; J: TRBJ2-1; V: TRBV28
DNA: TGTGCCAGCAGCTTCCTGGAGAGTCTCTATGGCTACACCTTC; CDR3: CASSFLESLYGYTF; D: NA; J: TRBJ1-2; V: TRBV5-4
DNA: TGTGCCTGGAGTAAGTCAAGGACAGGAATTGAATCACCCCTCCACTTT; CDR3: CAWSKSRTGIESPLHF; D: TRBD1; J: TRBJ1-6; V: TRBV30
DNA: TGTGCCAGCAGCCAAGATCTTTGGCGGGGGGAGTCCGGGGAGCTGTTTTTT; CDR3: CASSQDLWRGESGELFF; D: TRBD2; J: TRBJ2-2; V: TRBV14